The T cell receptor (beta chain) described here comes from a study of T cell responses to AZD1222 COVID-19 vaccine. General study findings and limits: The sample set comprised mostly white British donors with more females, and clonal diversity was possibly underestimated. Repertoire sampling was restricted to post-peak T cell response timepoints.

With respect to this clone: Antigen unknown.

J was trimmed by 5 bases and V by 1 base; bases with no gene match: 3. CDR1 is SGDLS, CDR2 YYNGEE, per germline. This CDR3 spans 15 amino acids. Data came from immunoSEQ multiplex PCR; TCRdb stores just in-frame clones and leaves some out. The sample lists about 160,000 clones, around 90% occurring once. The sample consisted of peripheral blood, taken on day 0 of AZD1222 vaccination. The rearrangement joins TRBV9 to TRBJ2-1; 10 bases match TRBD2. The receptor comes from an adult in good health. CDR3 residues: CASSVSGGAHNEQFF. The DNA for the CDR3 is TGTGCCAGCAGCGTAAGCGGGGGGGCACACAATGAGCAGTTCTTC.